The 18 T cell receptor beta chains below all came from one sample that was sequenced in a study of response to subunit inactivated influenza vaccine. Each CDR3 protein is one row after TCRdb ran MiXCR on the RT-PCR reads. The sample includes about 570,000 distinct CDR3 sequences, approximately 10% seen only once; the top ten take about 10%. The same data also went into a second study, on T cells expressing NK-cell markers. In that study: UMI-tagged 5'RACE template switching yielded the TCR beta cDNA.

Specimen: PBMCs from blood, collected on the day of vaccination. These receptor sequences come from a man aged 45-65 years who received an inactivated influenza vaccine.

V gene TRBV15 combines with J gene TRBJ2-3, with 8 bases fitting TRBD2. Trimming at V came to 4 bases and at J to 2 bases, leaving 11 bases not matched to a gene. The CDR3 is made up of 17 amino acids. Germline CDR1 LNHNV, CDR2 YYDKDF (reference sequence). The CDR3 nucleotides read TGTGCCACCAGCAAACCGGGGGGGGCAGGGGCCACAGATACGCAGTATTTT. Translating gives CATSKPGGAGATDTQYF.

V is TRBV3-1 and J is TRBJ2-1, with TRBD2 as a possible D gene (7 bases). This CDR3 is built from 15 residues. V was cut by 2 bases and J by 2 bases, with 10 bases left in between. CDR1 is LGHDT and CDR2 is YNNKEL in the germline V gene (reference sequence). CDR3 region: CASSQTGRAYNEQFF. The CDR3 DNA reads TGTGCCAGCAGCCAAACAGGGAGGGCCTACAATGAGCAGTTCTTC.

This clonotype has only a few counts. V gene TRBV7-2 combines with J gene TRBJ2-7; D remains ambiguous. The CDR3 has 14 residues. The germline V gene has CDR1 SGHTA and CDR2 FQGNSA. Trimming left V 5 bases short and J 0 bases short, with 11 bases between. DNA of the CDR3: TGTGCCAGCAGCCACAAAGGAAACTCCTACGAGCAGTACTTC. Protein: CASSHKGNSYEQYF. The whole variable domain, remainder taken from reference TRBV7-2 and TRBJ2-7, is GAGVSQSPSNKVTEKGKDVELRCDPISGHTALYWYRQSLGQGLEFLIYFQGNSAPDKSGLPSDRFSAERTGGSVSTLTIQRTQQEDSAVYLCASSHKGNSYEQYFGPGTRLTVT.

This clonotype was seen more than once but under ten times. The DNA for the CDR3 is TGCGCCAGCAGCCAACCCACCGACAGGACCGGGGAGCTGTTTTTT. Translated: CASSQPTDRTGELFF. J is TRBJ2-2 and V is TRBV4-1, with D possibly being TRBD1 (6 bases). Germline values: CDR1 MGHRA, CDR2 YSYEKL. V lost 2 bases and J 5 bases, leaving 12 bases between the germline ends. The CDR3 consists of 15 residues.

This clonotype has at least ten counts. The chain couples TRBV12-3 or TRBV12-4 to TRBJ1-2; 7 positions agree with TRBD1. The CDR3 spans 13 residues. V lost 4 bases, J lost 2 bases, and 1 base stayed unmatched. The CDR3 is CASSWGQNYGYTF. CDR3 sequence (DNA): TGTGCCAGCAGTTGGGGACAGAACTATGGCTACACCTTC.

This clonotype was seen a handful of times. This chain connects TRBV2 to TRBJ2-1; D uncertain. The germline gives CDR1 SNHLY, CDR2 FYNNEI. V gave up 1 base and J gave up 3 bases, with 4 bases separating them. This CDR3 is 13 amino acids long. This CDR3 is CASSEVYYNEQFF. The CDR3 region has the DNA TGTGCCAGCAGTGAAGTATACTACAATGAGCAGTTCTTC.

The table lists this clonotype with a few counts. This chain joins TRBV5-1 and TRBJ2-2; 10 bases agree with TRBD2. This CDR3 region has 15 residues. V lost 4 bases, J lost 1 base, and 1 base stayed unmatched. CDR1 and CDR2 from the germline V gene are SGHRS and YFSETQ. CDR3 DNA: TGCGCCAGCAGCCTAGCGGGGGAGAACACCGGGGAGCTGTTTTTT. This encodes CASSLAGENTGELFF.

This sequence joins TRBV4-3 and TRBJ2-7; D might be TRBD2 (6 bases). CDR3 length equals 14 residues. Germline values: CDR1 LGHNA, CDR2 YSLEER. Trimming took 0 bases from V and 7 from J, leaving 13 bases between them. CDR3 amino acids: CASSQDRYGGEQYF. In DNA, the CDR3 is TGCGCCAGCAGCCAAGATCGCTATGGGGGGGAGCAGTACTTC.

This clonotype was seen ten or more times. As DNA, the CDR3 is TGTGCCAGCAGCCAAGATGTACTAGCGGGGAACGGTGAGCAGTTCTTC. It encodes CASSQDVLAGNGEQFF. The chain has TRBV14 and TRBJ2-1, with 10 bases aligning to TRBD2. Trimming took 0 bases from V and 9 from J; bases not matched to a gene: 8. Germline loops: CDR1 SGHDN, CDR2 FVKESK. This CDR3 comprises 16 residues.

J is TRBJ2-5 and V is TRBV2; D gene unclear. The CDR3 is 12 residues long. The germline gives CDR1 SNHLY, CDR2 FYNNEI. V lost 4 bases to trimming and J lost 5 bases, with 8 bases between them. The CDR3 reads CASSAYRETQYF. The CDR3 bases are TGTGCCAGCAGTGCCTATAGGGAGACCCAGTACTTC.

At least ten counts were recorded for this clonotype. The chain combines TRBV5-4 with TRBJ2-3; D call uncertain. Germline V gene lookup returns CDR1 SGHNT and CDR2 YYREEE (reference sequence). This CDR3 region has 13 residues. V was clipped by 1 base and J by 6 bases, with 9 bases between them. CDR3 in amino acids: CASSLSVSDTQYF. The CDR3 DNA sequence: TGTGCCAGCAGCTTGTCAGTCAGTGATACGCAGTATTTT.

Ten or more counts support this clonotype. The gene calls are TRBV18 and TRBJ2-1, with 13 bases matching TRBD2. The junction had 9 bases not matched to a gene; V was cut back by 6 bases and J by 7 bases. The CDR3 runs to 16 residues. Germline loops: CDR1 KGHSH, CDR2 LQKENI. The CDR3 DNA follows: TGTGCCAGCTCTCTTGGACTAGCGGGGGCTGGGAATGAGCAGTTCTTC. It is translated as CASSLGLAGAGNEQFF.

This chain uses TRBV6-1 with TRBJ2-2; D remains unclear. Germline V gene data show CDR1 as MNHNS and CDR2 as SASEGT. V was trimmed by 5 bases and J by 7 bases, leaving 17 bases between them. The CDR3 has 15 amino acids. This CDR3 is CASSRKAYGVGELFF. In nucleotides, the CDR3 is TGTGCCAGCAGTCGGAAAGCGTACGGTGTCGGGGAGCTGTTTTTT.

The V call is TRBV5-1, the J call TRBJ2-1; 10 bases agree with TRBD2. Germline V lookup: CDR1 SGHRS, CDR2 YFSETQ. The CDR3 runs to 16 residues. Trimming cost V 2 bases and J 3 bases; bases outside gene matches: 5. CDR3 sequence reads: CASSFLLAGNYNEQFF. In nucleotides, the CDR3 is TGCGCCAGCAGCTTCCTACTAGCGGGGAACTACAATGAGCAGTTCTTC.

This clonotype was seen only a few times. V gene TRBV12-3 or TRBV12-4 combines with J gene TRBJ2-5; TRBD1 aligns across 9 bases. The CDR3 totals 14 residues. V gave up 5 bases and J gave up 5 bases; unmatched junction bases: 6. CDR3 DNA: TGTGCCAGCAGTCCCGGACAGGGGATGGAGACCCAGTACTTC. Protein sequence: CASSPGQGMETQYF.

This clonotype turned up a few times. V gene TRBV4-1 combines with J gene TRBJ2-1; 8 bases align to TRBD2. V lost 0 bases to trimming and J lost 7 bases; unmatched junction nucleotides: 8. CDR1 is MGHRA and CDR2 is YSYEKL in the germline V gene. This CDR3 spans 16 amino acids. Here the CDR3 reads CASSQDRTSGWNEQFF. CDR3 DNA: TGCGCCAGCAGCCAAGATCGAACTAGCGGTTGGAATGAGCAGTTCTTC.

This clonotype has only a few counts. The V call is TRBV10-3, the J call TRBJ2-2; TRBD1 is a possible D gene (5 bases). V lost 5 bases and J 1 base, leaving 14 bases between the germline ends. CDR3 length: 16 amino acids. Germline V gene data show CDR1 as ENHRY and CDR2 as SYGVKD. The CDR3 sequence: CAISPLAGLNTGELFF. DNA for the CDR3: TGTGCCATCAGTCCTTTGGCAGGGTTGAACACCGGGGAGCTGTTTTTT.

This clonotype was seen many times. This chain connects TRBV12-3 or TRBV12-4 to TRBJ2-2; the D is unclear. Trimming left V 5 bases short and J 4 bases short, with 5 bases between. The CDR3 runs 12 residues. CDR3 amino acids: CASSLTTGELFF. Written as DNA, the CDR3 is TGTGCCAGCAGTCTTACCACCGGGGAGCTGTTTTTT.